The 17 T cell receptor beta chains presented below share a single source sample, sequenced in a study of CD8+ T cells in alopecia areata. After isolation, RNA underwent reverse transcription to generate cDNA as the sequencing template. Libraries were prepared by immunoSEQ multiplex PCR; TCRdb keeps only in-frame clonotypes and omits some of them. Seen here are about 140,000 clones, around 55% observed once, and the top ten hold around 4.8%. The sequencing sample was made of CD4+ T cells sorted from blood. The receptors stem from a human donor in good health.

The chain recombines TRBV6-5 with TRBJ1-5; the match to TRBD1 covers 10 bases. This CDR3 is 14 amino acids long. The V gene end was trimmed by 4 bases and the J gene end by 7 bases; junction bases not matched to a gene: 4. CDR1 is MNHEY, CDR2 SVGAGI, per germline. CDR3 protein: CASSWTGGIQPQHF. DNA for the CDR3: TGTGCCAGCAGTTGGACAGGGGGTATCCAGCCCCAGCATTTT.

The rearrangement links TRBV29-1 to TRBJ2-5, with D perhaps TRBD2 (6 bases). This CDR3 has 12 residues. Germline CDR1 and CDR2: SQVTM and ANQGSEA. Between the trimmed V and J ends, which lost 7 bases and 3 bases, there was a span of 12 bases. The CDR3 DNA follows: TGCAGCGCGGGACTTACGGAAGAGACCCAGTACTTC. Protein sequence: CSAGLTEETQYF.

The CDR3 reads CASSLAGTIQNIQYF. The CDR3, as DNA: TGCGCCAGCAGCTTGGCGGGGACCATTCAAAACATTCAGTACTTC. The chain joins TRBV5-1 to TRBJ2-4; possibly TRBD1 or TRBD2 for D (5 bases each). The CDR3 consists of 15 residues. V was pared by 0 bases and J by 5 bases, with 12 bases between. Looked up from germline, CDR1 is SGHRS and CDR2 is YFSETQ.

The J gene is TRBJ2-1, the V gene TRBV5-4; D not resolved. Trimming took off 0 bases at V and 0 bases at J, with 7 bases between the two ends. This CDR3 is 15 amino acids long. Germline V gene sequence: CDR1 SGHNT, CDR2 YYREEE (reference sequence). The CDR3 here is CASSLGGSSYNEQFF. CDR3 sequence (DNA): TGTGCCAGCAGCTTGGGCGGAAGCTCCTACAATGAGCAGTTCTTC.

The V gene is TRBV5-1, the J gene TRBJ1-1, with a possible D match to TRBD1 (6 bases). Trimming took 4 bases from V and 1 from J, leaving 11 bases between them. Per the germline V gene, CDR1 is SGHRS and CDR2 is YFSETQ. The CDR3 loop spans 14 amino acids. The CDR3 region is CASSAGHGNTEAFF. CDR3 in DNA: TGCGCCAGCAGCGCGGGACATGGGAACACTGAAGCTTTCTTT.

This clone was counted only a few times. Other DNA sequences within the sample encode an identical CDR3. V gene TRBV29-1 combines with J gene TRBJ2-7; 8 bases line up with TRBD1. CDR3 length: 11 residues. Germline-derived CDR1 and CDR2 are SQVTM and ANQGSEA. Trimming at V came to 4 bases and at J to 4 bases, leaving 0 bases not matched to a gene. CDR3 DNA: TGCAGCGTTGGGACAGGGTACGAGCAGTACTTC. Translation: CSVGTGYEQYF.

The chain links TRBV2 to TRBJ2-4, with D perhaps matching TRBD1 (5 bases). Germline CDR1 is SNHLY and CDR2 is FYNNEI. V lost 7 bases to trimming and J lost 0 bases, with 16 bases between them. This CDR3 is built from 16 residues. CDR3 bases: TGTGCCAGCACATCGTTCAGGGAACTAGCCAAAAACATTCAGTACTTC. It specifies CASTSFRELAKNIQYF.

The chain links TRBV29-1 to TRBJ2-3; TRBD2 matches at 8 bases. CDR1 is SQVTM and CDR2 is ANQGSEA in the germline V gene. CDR3 length: 14 residues. CDR3 amino acids: CSAELAALADTQYF. As DNA, the CDR3 is TGCAGTGCCGAACTAGCGGCGCTCGCAGATACGCAGTATTTT.

The J gene is TRBJ2-7, the V gene TRBV30; 10 nucleotides match TRBD2. The V and J ends lost 2 bases and 0 bases, in that order; junction bases with no gene match: 4. CDR3 length: 15 residues. Germline assignment: CDR1 GTSNPN and CDR2 SVGIG (reference sequence). The CDR3 loop reads CAWSPGTSVSYEQYF. The CDR3 coding sequence is TGTGCCTGGAGTCCAGGGACTAGCGTCTCCTACGAGCAGTACTTC. Complete variable domain (other parts from reference TRBV30 and TRBJ2-7): SQTIHQWPATLVQPVGSPLSLECTVEGTSNPNLYWYRQAAGRGLQLLFYSVGIGQISSEVPQNLSASRPQDRQFILSSKKLLLSDSGFYLCAWSPGTSVSYEQYFGPGTRLTVT.

The CDR3 loop is CASFSPSSGNYGYTF. CDR3 nucleotides: TGCGCCAGCTTCTCCCCGAGTAGTGGAAACTATGGCTACACCTTC. The V and J genes are TRBV23-1 and TRBJ1-2; the D is unclear. TRBV23-1 is known as an ORF, though its function is uncertain. This CDR3 is 15 amino acids long. With 8 bases removed from V and 2 bases from J, the gap between germline ends came to 18 bases.

This sequence joins TRBV27 and TRBJ1-4; 10 nucleotides agree with TRBD1. V trimming: 2 bases; J trimming: 6 bases; junction bases outside the gene matches: 6. CDR1 and CDR2 from the germline V gene are MNHEY and SMNVEV (reference sequence). The CDR3 consists of 16 residues. The CDR3 DNA reads as TGTGCCAGCAGTTTAGTCGGGACAGGGGAGGATGAAAAACTGTTTTTT. This gives the protein CASSLVGTGEDEKLFF. Drawing the rest from reference TRBV27 and TRBJ1-4, the complete variable domain is EAQVTQNPRYLITVTGKKLTVTCSQNMNHEYMSWYRQDPGLGLRQIYYSMNVEVTDKGDVPEGYKVSRKEKRNFPLILESPSPNQTSLYFCASSLVGTGEDEKLFFGSGTQLSVL.

The rearrangement uses TRBV15 and TRBJ2-7; no definite D call. V gave up 0 bases and J gave up 6 bases, with 6 bases separating them. The CDR3 spans 12 residues. From germline, CDR1 is LNHNV and CDR2 YYDKDF (reference sequence). DNA for the CDR3: TGTGCCACCAGCAGAGATACGAGCGAGCAGTACTTC. Its protein is CATSRDTSEQYF.

This clone occurred a few times. The chain carries TRBV7-2 and TRBJ2-3, with TRBD1 as a possible D gene (5 bases). The CDR3 has 14 residues. Germline CDR1 is SGHTA and CDR2 is FQGNSA. V dropped 3 bases and J dropped 2 bases, with 9 bases sitting between them. CDR3 sequence: CASSFRANTDTQYF. The CDR3 DNA sequence: TGTGCCAGCAGCTTCAGGGCAAACACAGATACGCAGTATTTT.

This clone was found a few times. The rearrangement links TRBV30 to TRBJ1-3, with D unresolved. The CDR3 totals 10 residues. Germline lookup yields CDR1 GTSNPN and CDR2 SVGIG (reference sequence). V lost 3 bases and J lost 7, with 4 bases in between. DNA for the CDR3: TGTGCCTGGAGCGGCAACACCATATATTTT. It encodes CAWSGNTIYF.

This chain connects TRBV30 to TRBJ2-3, with TRBD2 matching 10 bases. Germline CDR1 is GTSNPN and CDR2 is SVGIG (reference sequence). The V segment lost 2 bases and the J segment 3 bases; nucleotides outside the gene matches: 23. This CDR3 has 21 residues. The CDR3 is CAWSWRVPRRKREGQTDTQYF. The CDR3 nucleotides read TGTGCCTGGAGTTGGCGGGTGCCGCGTCGGAAGCGGGAGGGCCAAACAGATACGCAGTATTTT.

The chain employs TRBV29-1 and TRBJ2-7, with 10 bases identical to TRBD1. This CDR3 has 15 residues. The V and J ends lost 2 bases and 3 bases, in that order; junction bases with no gene match: 7. Germline-derived CDR1 and CDR2 are SQVTM and ANQGSEA. Here the CDR3 reads CSVERVDRGYYEQYF. The CDR3 DNA sequence: TGCAGCGTTGAAAGGGTGGACAGGGGGTACTACGAGCAGTACTTC.

The chain employs TRBV29-1 and TRBJ2-7; TRBD2 aligns across 11 bases. The V gene's germline CDR1 is SQVTM and CDR2 ANQGSEA. Trimming took 4 bases from V and 2 from J; bases not matched to a gene: 4. CDR3 length equals 14 residues. The CDR3 region has the DNA TGCAGCGTTGCGACTAGCGGGACTACCTACGAGCAGTACTTC. It specifies CSVATSGTTYEQYF.